The clone carrying this T cell receptor (beta chain) was observed many times. Its antigen is not known. Patients counted as stable if ophthalmopathy did not develop within 18 months. What was amplified from RNA transcripts were TCR beta CDR3 regions. First-round RT-PCR of the TCR CDR3 relied on the HTBI primer set. Using its own MiXCR run on the multiplex PCR reads, TCRdb lists one record per CDR3 protein. The sample contains fewer than 600,000 distinct CDR3 sequences, over 13% of which appear only once. This specimen comes from a study of T cells in Graves' hyperthyroidism and ophthalmopathy. At the level of the study: Initial diagnosis, before any treatment, was when peripheral blood was collected.

Findings and caveats of the study: Researchers found most expanded thyroid clonotypes above 0.001 in blood as well.

V trimming: 7 bases; J trimming: 4 bases; junction bases outside the gene matches: 5. Germline loops: CDR1 ENHRY, CDR2 SYGVKD. This CDR3 contains 14 residues. This chain uses TRBV10-3 with TRBJ2-1; 9 bases agree with TRBD2. The sequence was collected from a woman under 30 with Graves' hyperthyroidism. The sample consisted of blood. The CDR3 DNA reads as TGTGCCATCATGGGGCTAGCGGGGTACAATGAGCAGTTCTTC. Translation: CAIMGLAGYNEQFF.